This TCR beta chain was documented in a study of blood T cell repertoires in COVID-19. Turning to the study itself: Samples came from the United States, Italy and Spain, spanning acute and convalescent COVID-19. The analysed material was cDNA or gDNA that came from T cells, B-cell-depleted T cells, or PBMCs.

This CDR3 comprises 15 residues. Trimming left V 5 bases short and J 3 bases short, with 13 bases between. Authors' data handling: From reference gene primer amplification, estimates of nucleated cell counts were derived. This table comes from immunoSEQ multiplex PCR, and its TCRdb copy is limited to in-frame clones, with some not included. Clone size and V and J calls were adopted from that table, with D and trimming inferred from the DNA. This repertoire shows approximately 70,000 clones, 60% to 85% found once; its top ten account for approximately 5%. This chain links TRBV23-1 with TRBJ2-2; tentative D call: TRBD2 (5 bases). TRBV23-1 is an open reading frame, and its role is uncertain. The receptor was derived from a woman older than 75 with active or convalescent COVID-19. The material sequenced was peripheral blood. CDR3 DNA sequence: TGCGCCAGCAGTAATGTTGGGCGGGACACCGGGGAGCTGTTTTTT. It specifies CASSNVGRDTGELFF.